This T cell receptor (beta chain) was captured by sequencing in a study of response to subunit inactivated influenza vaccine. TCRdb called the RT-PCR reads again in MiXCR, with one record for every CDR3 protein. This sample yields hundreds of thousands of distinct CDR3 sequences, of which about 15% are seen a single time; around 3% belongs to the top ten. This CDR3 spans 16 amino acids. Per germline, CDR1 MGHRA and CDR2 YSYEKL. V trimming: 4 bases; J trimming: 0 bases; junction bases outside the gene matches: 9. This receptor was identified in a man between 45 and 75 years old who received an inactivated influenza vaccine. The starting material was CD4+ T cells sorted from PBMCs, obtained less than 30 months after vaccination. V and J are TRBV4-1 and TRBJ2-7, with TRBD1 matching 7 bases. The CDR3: CASSRLPGQNSYEQYF. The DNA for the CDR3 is TGCGCCAGCAGCCGACTACCGGGACAGAACTCCTACGAGCAGTACTTC.